These 6 T cell receptor beta chains were sequenced from one sample in a study of T-cell reconstitution after alpha-beta-depleted transplantation in children. A library of TCRbeta sequences, prepared with unique molecular identifiers, was generated. One entry per CDR3 protein results from TCRdb running MiXCR on the PCR reads. The sample contains around 450,000 distinct CDR3 sequences, about 16% of which appear only once. The starting material was PBMCs, mostly from graft donor cells, obtained 360 days after TCRalphabeta/CD19-depleted stem cell transplant. These receptors all stem from a boy under two years old who had a stem cell transplant for Wiskott-Aldrich syndrome, so the T cells may come from the graft donor.

This clonotype was counted a few times. CDR3 loop: CASSYSLRQGNYGYTF. Here the CDR3 DNA reads TGTGCCAGCAGTTACTCCCTGAGACAGGGTAACTATGGCTACACCTTC. This rearrangement joins TRBV6-5 to TRBJ1-2; 7 bases map to TRBD1. V shed 0 bases and J 1 base; nucleotides not matched to a gene: 5. The CDR3 consists of 16 residues. Germline-derived CDR1 and CDR2 are MNHEY and SVGAGI.

This chain uses TRBV7-9 with TRBJ2-7, with 7 bases that match TRBD1. The CDR3 loop spans 13 amino acids. J lost 9 bases, V lost 0 bases, and 5 bases had no gene match. Germline assignment: CDR1 SEHNR and CDR2 FQNEAQ (reference sequence). DNA of the CDR3: TGTGCCAGCAGCTTAGCCCCCCGGGACAGGCAGTACTTC. It codes for CASSLAPRDRQYF.

Only a few counts were recorded for this clonotype. The rearrangement joins TRBV27 to TRBJ2-7; 10 bases are shared with TRBD2. Unmatched junction bases numbered 5, after V lost 6 bases and J lost 3 bases. Germline values: CDR1 MNHEY, CDR2 SMNVEV (reference sequence). The length of the CDR3 is 14 residues. The CDR3 loop is CASRPLAGDYEQYF. CDR3 DNA: TGTGCCAGCAGGCCTCTAGCGGGAGACTACGAGCAGTACTTC.

This clonotype was seen only a few times. V usage is TRBV12-3 or TRBV12-4 and J usage is TRBJ1-2; 11 nucleotides agree with TRBD1. This CDR3 region has 15 residues. V dropped 4 bases and J dropped 7; count of bases not matched to a gene: 8. The CDR3 DNA follows: TGTGCCAGCAGTTACCCGGGACAGGGGGTCGGTGGCTACACCTTC. Translating it yields CASSYPGQGVGGYTF.

The CDR3 nucleotides are TGTGCCAGTAGTATCGAGGGGGCCTACGAGCAGTACTTC. Its protein is CASSIEGAYEQYF. V gene TRBV19 combines with J gene TRBJ2-7; weak D call: TRBD1 (6 bases). The CDR3 is 13 residues long. Trimming removed 3 bases from V and 2 bases from J, with 8 bases in between. Germline V lookup: CDR1 LNHDA, CDR2 SQIVND (reference sequence).

This clonotype was detected a few times. The V and J genes are TRBV7-9 and TRBJ1-4, with TRBD1 identical over 8 bases. Germline CDR1 is SEHNR and CDR2 is FQNEAQ (reference sequence). The CDR3 has 15 amino acids. Trimming took 7 bases from V and 7 from J; bases not matched to a gene: 11. This CDR3 reads CASIQDGTGGEKLFF. DNA of the CDR3: TGTGCCAGCATCCAAGACGGGACAGGTGGTGAAAAACTGTTTTTT.